Listed here are 21 T cell receptor beta chains from one sample, sequenced in a study of blood T cell repertoires in COVID-19. Generated by immunoSEQ multiplex PCR, the TCRdb table keeps only in-frame clones and is missing some. The data contain approximately 250,000 clones, approximately 87% of them seen just once; the ten biggest clones take up about 5%. Input material: peripheral blood. These receptors were obtained from a man between 60 and 70 years old who had recovered from COVID-19.

In DNA form, the CDR3 reads TGCAGCGTTGTGTGGGAGCGAGAAAGGACCATGGCCTACGAGCAGTACTTC. This gives the protein CSVVWERERTMAYEQYF. This chain connects TRBV29-1 to TRBJ2-7; a weak D match, TRBD2 (5 bases). This CDR3 region has 17 residues. Germline CDR1 SQVTM, CDR2 ANQGSEA. V was pared by 4 bases and J by 2 bases, with 24 bases between.

The CDR3 nucleotides read TGTGCCAGCAGCCCGACAGGGTTGGGGCAGCCCCAGCATTTT. Amino acids: CASSPTGLGQPQHF. This sequence joins TRBV6-1 and TRBJ1-5; 7 bases agree with TRBD1. Germline V gene lookup returns CDR1 MNHNS and CDR2 SASEGT. CDR3 size: 14 residues. The V and J ends lost 6 bases and 7 bases, in that order; junction bases with no gene match: 9.

The V call is TRBV6-5, the J call TRBJ1-2, with D tentatively TRBD1 (6 bases). Germline V lookup: CDR1 MNHEY, CDR2 SVGAGI. CDR3 length equals 12 residues. Trimming took 6 bases from V and 4 from J, leaving 9 bases between them. This CDR3 is CASRDSTYGYTF. CDR3 DNA sequence: TGTGCCAGCAGGGACAGCACCTATGGCTACACCTTC.

This clone showed up just once. This rearrangement joins TRBV19 to TRBJ1-5; 7 bases align to TRBD1. V was clipped by 3 bases and J by 4 bases; unmatched bases: 6. Germline lookup yields CDR1 LNHDA and CDR2 SQIVND (reference sequence). CDR3 length: 15 residues. The CDR3 DNA reads TGTGCCAGTAGTATGGGGGACAGAAGAAATCAGCCCCAGCATTTT. It codes for CASSMGDRRNQPQHF. Complete variable domain (other parts from reference TRBV19 and TRBJ1-5): DGGITQSPKYLFRKEGQNVTLSCEQNLNHDAMYWYRQDPGQGLRLIYYSQIVNDFQKGDIAEGYSVSREKKESFPLTVTSAQKNPTAFYLCASSMGDRRNQPQHFGDGTRLSIL.

This chain uses TRBV2 with TRBJ1-4, with D perhaps TRBD1 (6 bases). Germline loops: CDR1 SNHLY, CDR2 FYNNEI. The CDR3 contains 14 residues. The V and J ends lost 5 bases and 6 bases respectively, with 13 bases between them. The CDR3 protein is CASSIQGWDEKLFF. Here the CDR3 DNA reads TGTGCCAGCAGTATACAGGGCTGGGATGAAAAACTGTTTTTT.

V usage is TRBV6-2 or TRBV6-3 and J usage is TRBJ2-7; TRBD2 matches 10 bases. Trimming cost V 5 bases and J 6 bases; bases outside gene matches: 7. The CDR3 length is 14 residues. The germline V gene has CDR1 MNHEY and CDR2 SVGEGT. The DNA of the CDR3 is TGTGCCAGCAGTCCACTAGCGGGGACGGCCGAGCAGTACTTC. Its protein product is CASSPLAGTAEQYF.

The V and J genes are TRBV7-3 and TRBJ1-2, with 8 positions matching TRBD1. This CDR3 is 13 amino acids long. The J segment lost 6 bases and the V segment lost 5 bases, leaving 5 bases of the junction unmatched. Germline values: CDR1 SGHTA, CDR2 FQGTGA. The CDR3 here is CASSRGDRNGYTF. The CDR3, as DNA: TGTGCCAGCAGCCGGGGGGACAGGAATGGCTACACCTTC. The full variable domain, in which reference TRBV7-3 and TRBJ1-2 provide the parts outside the CDR3, is GAGVSQTPSNKVTEKGKYVELRCDPISGHTALYWYRQSLGQGPEFLIYFQGTGAADDSGLPNDRFFAVRPEGSVSTLKIQRTERGDSAVYLCASSRGDRNGYTFGSGTRLTVV.

The V call is TRBV6-1, the J call TRBJ2-7; 7 bases fit TRBD1. Germline CDR1 MNHNS, CDR2 SASEGT. This CDR3 comprises 17 residues. Trimming at V came to 3 bases and at J to 3 bases, leaving 14 bases not matched to a gene. The CDR3 region has the DNA TGTGCCAGCAGTGATTCCCAACTACCGGGACAGAACTACGAGCAGTACTTC. This encodes CASSDSQLPGQNYEQYF.

A single count supports this clone. The chain recombines TRBV10-1 with TRBJ2-2; the match to TRBD1 covers 8 bases. V shed 7 bases and J 1 base; nucleotides not matched to a gene: 5. The CDR3 is 15 residues long. Germline-derived CDR1 and CDR2 are WNHNN and SYGVQD (reference sequence). The CDR3 is CASKSGTGNTGELFF. The CDR3 region has the DNA TGCGCCAGCAAGTCCGGGACAGGGAACACCGGGGAGCTGTTTTTT.

This chain links TRBV9 with TRBJ2-7, with 9 positions matching TRBD2. With V trimmed by 0 bases and J by 2 bases, 3 bases remained unmatched. Germline V gene data show CDR1 as SGDLS and CDR2 as YYNGEE. The CDR3 extends over 15 amino acids. The CDR3 coding sequence is TGTGCCAGCAGCGTAGGACTAGCGGAGACCTACGAGCAGTACTTC. Translation: CASSVGLAETYEQYF.

The chain employs TRBV29-1 and TRBJ2-5, with 12 bases that match TRBD1. Germline CDR1 and CDR2: SQVTM and ANQGSEA. This CDR3 spans 15 amino acids. V shed 1 base, J shed 5 bases, and the junction held 5 bases outside the gene matches. For the CDR3, the DNA is TGCAGCGTTGAAGGGGACAGGGGGCGCACGGAGACCCAGTACTTC. It is translated as CSVEGDRGRTETQYF.

The V gene is TRBV5-1, the J gene TRBJ1-2, with TRBD1 as a possible D gene (5 bases). In germline, CDR1 is SGHRS, CDR2 YFSETQ. Trimming took 1 base from V and 8 from J, leaving 12 bases between them. The CDR3 length is 13 residues. The CDR3 nucleotides read TGCGCCAGCAGCTTGAACAGGTTTCTGGGCTACACCTTC. This gives the protein CASSLNRFLGYTF.

This chain joins TRBV13 and TRBJ1-2, with 7 bases matching TRBD1. V gave up 5 bases and J gave up 2 bases; unmatched junction bases: 8. CDR1 is PRHDT, CDR2 FYEKMQ, per germline (reference sequence). The CDR3 loop spans 15 amino acids. The DNA of the CDR3 is TGTGCCAGCAGCCCCCGGGGACAGTACAACTATGGCTACACCTTC. Encoded protein: CASSPRGQYNYGYTF.

The genes are TRBV24-1 and TRBJ2-3; a weak D match, TRBD1 (5 bases). The CDR3 consists of 15 residues. Germline V gives CDR1 KGHDR, CDR2 SFDVKD. Trimming removed 4 bases from V and 2 bases from J, with 12 bases in between. The CDR3 coding sequence is TGTGCCACCAGTGACTACAGCAGGGCCACAGATACGCAGTATTTT. Translation gives CATSDYSRATDTQYF.

The rearrangement links TRBV6-5 to TRBJ2-7, with D perhaps matching TRBD2 (5 bases). CDR1 and CDR2 from the germline V gene are MNHEY and SVGAGI. V lost 8 bases, J lost 7 bases, and 12 bases lay in between. The length of the CDR3 is 11 residues. The CDR3 DNA reads TGTGCCAGCCGTAATAGCGCGGAGCAGTACTTC. Its translation is CASRNSAEQYF.

The genes are TRBV28 and TRBJ1-2, with 9 positions matching TRBD1. V was pared by 1 base and J by 7 bases, with 10 bases of the junction left unmatched. This CDR3 comprises 16 residues. Looked up from germline, CDR1 is MDHEN and CDR2 is SYDVKM. CDR3 residues: CASSLSPGTGKGGYTF. The CDR3 nucleotides are TGTGCCAGCAGTTTATCTCCTGGGACAGGGAAAGGTGGCTACACCTTC.

The V call is TRBV30, the J call TRBJ1-4, with D unresolved. The CDR3 has 14 amino acids. The V end was cut by 3 bases, the J end by 5 bases, with 13 bases between. Germline-derived CDR1 and CDR2 are GTSNPN and SVGIG (reference sequence). The CDR3 spells CAWRSGGRNEKLFF. CDR3 DNA: TGTGCCTGGAGGTCGGGCGGGCGCAATGAAAAACTGTTTTTT.

The chain employs TRBV5-1 and TRBJ2-6, with 12 bases lining up with TRBD2. Per germline, CDR1 SGHRS and CDR2 YFSETQ. The junction had 3 bases not matched to a gene; V was cut back by 0 bases and J by 2 bases. This CDR3 comprises 18 residues. CDR3 DNA sequence: TGCGCCAGCAGCTTGGCGGCTAGCGGGAGGGCTGGGGCCAACGTCCTGACTTTC. Amino acid sequence: CASSLAASGRAGANVLTF.

The V gene is TRBV11-2, the J gene TRBJ1-1, with TRBD1 as a possible D gene (5 bases). Trimming removed 5 bases at V and 6 bases at J, with 22 bases between. The CDR3 covers 16 residues. Germline V lookup: CDR1 SGHAT, CDR2 FQNNGV. The CDR3, as DNA: TGTGCCAGCAGCCATATACTAGCGGGACGGGGGGCTGAAGCTTTCTTT. Translating it yields CASSHILAGRGAEAFF.

The chain employs TRBV7-9 and TRBJ2-2; 7 positions match TRBD1. J gave up 2 bases and V 4 bases, and 7 bases lay outside the gene matches. CDR1 is SEHNR, CDR2 FQNEAQ, per germline (reference sequence). This CDR3 has 16 residues. CDR3 loop: CASSSSGTENTGELFF. For the CDR3, the DNA is TGTGCCAGCAGCTCATCCGGGACAGAAAACACCGGGGAGCTGTTTTTT.

V gene TRBV7-2 combines with J gene TRBJ2-2, with TRBD1 as a possible D gene (6 bases). With 7 bases removed from V and 2 bases from J, the gap between germline ends came to 14 bases. The CDR3 covers 15 residues. Germline V gene lookup returns CDR1 SGHTA and CDR2 FQGNSA. DNA of the CDR3: TGTGCCAGCATCCTAGGGGGACCAAACACCGGGGAGCTGTTTTTT. It encodes CASILGGPNTGELFF.